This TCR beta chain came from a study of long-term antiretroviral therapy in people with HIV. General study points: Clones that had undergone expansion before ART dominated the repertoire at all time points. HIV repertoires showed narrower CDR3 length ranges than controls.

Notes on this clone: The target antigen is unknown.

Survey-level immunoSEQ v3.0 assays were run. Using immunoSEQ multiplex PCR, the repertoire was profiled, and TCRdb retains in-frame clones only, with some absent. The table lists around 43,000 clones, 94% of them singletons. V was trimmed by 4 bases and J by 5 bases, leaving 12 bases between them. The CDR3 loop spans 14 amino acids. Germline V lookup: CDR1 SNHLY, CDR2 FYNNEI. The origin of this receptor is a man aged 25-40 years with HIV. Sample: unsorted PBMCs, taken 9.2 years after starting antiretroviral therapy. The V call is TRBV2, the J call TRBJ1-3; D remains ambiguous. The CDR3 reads CASSGPSFRNTIYF. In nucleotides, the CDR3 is TGTGCCAGCAGTGGGCCCTCGTTTAGAAACACCATATATTTT. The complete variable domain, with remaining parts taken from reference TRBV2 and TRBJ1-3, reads EPEVTQTPSHQVTQMGQEVILRCVPISNHLYFYWYRQILGQKVEFLVSFYNNEISEKSEIFDDQFSVERPDGSNFTLKIRSTKLEDSAMYFCASSGPSFRNTIYFGEGSWLTVV.